One sample yielded the 7 T cell receptor beta chains listed below, sequenced in a study of T cell responses to AZD1222 COVID-19 vaccine. The repertoire was sequenced with immunoSEQ multiplex PCR; TCRdb's copy has only in-frame clones and lacks some. In the table there are about 150,000 clones, around 89% of which are singletons. The source material was peripheral blood, sampled on day 0 of MenACWY control vaccination. The receptors derive from an adult in good health.

This clone appeared a few times. The rearrangement uses TRBV7-2 and TRBJ1-4; no definite D call. CDR1 and CDR2 from the germline V gene are SGHTA and FQGNSA. The CDR3 covers 15 residues. V lost 1 base to trimming and J lost 6 bases, with 12 bases between them. The CDR3 sequence is CASSLESAGYEKLFF. The CDR3 DNA sequence: TGTGCCAGCAGCTTAGAATCCGCGGGGTATGAAAAACTGTTTTTT.

This clone was recorded once. The V gene is TRBV19, the J gene TRBJ1-4; D is perhaps TRBD1 (5 bases). CDR3 length: 12 amino acids. CDR1 LNHDA and CDR2 SQIVND come from the germline V gene (reference sequence). The V and J ends lost 5 bases and 11 bases respectively, with 12 bases between them. The CDR3 nucleotides read TGTGCCAGTAGTGGGGCAGAAGGGAAACTGTTTTTT. Translating gives CASSGAEGKLFF.

The J gene is TRBJ1-6, the V gene TRBV21-1. TRBV21-1 is listed as a pseudogene. The CDR3 loop spans 17 amino acids. CDR3 DNA sequence: TGTGCCAGCAGCAAAATAGTGGGAGGGAGAGGGAATTCACCCCTCCACTTT. This encodes CASSKIVGGRGNSPLHF.

This chain links TRBV7-9 with TRBJ1-5; D not certain. The V end was cut by 0 bases, the J end by 7 bases, with 7 bases between. The CDR3 sequence is 13 residues long. Germline lookup yields CDR1 SEHNR and CDR2 FQNEAQ (reference sequence). The CDR3 region is CASSLAGSQPQHF. For the CDR3, the DNA is TGTGCCAGCAGCTTAGCAGGGTCCCAGCCCCAGCATTTT.

This rearrangement joins TRBV4-1 to TRBJ1-1; 11 bases fit TRBD1. The CDR3 covers 15 residues. Trimming removed 6 bases from V and 6 bases from J; junction bases left unmatched: 9. Germline lookup yields CDR1 MGHRA and CDR2 YSYEKL. The CDR3 region has the DNA TGCGCCAGCAGACCCCCTGGACAGGGGGCCGCTGAAGCTTTCTTT. Translating it yields CASRPPGQGAAEAFF.

Note on this clone: The junction departs from the called germline gene at one end, perhaps through a read error. The chain carries TRBV14 and TRBJ1-3; D unclear. The germline CDR1 and CDR2 sequences are SGHDN and FVKESK. The CDR3 runs to 14 residues. CDR3 nucleotides: TGTGCCAGCAGCCTTATACGGACGGGAAGCACCATATATTTT. This codes for CASSLIRTGSTIYF.

CDR3 protein: CASSQVTENTEAFF. CDR3 DNA: TGTGCCAGCAGCCAAGTTACAGAGAACACTGAAGCTTTCTTT. The V call is TRBV4-2, the J call TRBJ1-1; D gene ambiguous. The germline V and J ends were trimmed by 1 base and 1 base, with 7 bases remaining between them. Germline V gives CDR1 LGHNA, CDR2 YNFKEQ. The CDR3 contains 14 residues.